The 26 T cell receptor beta chains given below trace back to one sample, sequenced in a study of a mutant IDH1 vaccine in newly diagnosed glioma. Measured with immunoSEQ multiplex PCR; TCRdb has only the in-frame clones, and not every one. This sample carries fewer than 45,000 clones, 81% of them seen once, and the ten largest clones take around 4.5%. Their antigens remain unidentified. Documented time point: week 35, safety follow-up. A single vaccine dose contained 300 ug of mutant IDH1 20-mer peptide, and topical imiquimod was used with it. The source material was PBMCs, sampled from a glioma patient whose treatment included an IDH1 peptide vaccine. The source of these receptors is a woman aged 40 to 49 with glioma. Some clones in this sample may be carry-over from other donors' samples.

The rearrangement links TRBV28 to TRBJ1-1; D gene ambiguous. The CDR3 totals 17 residues. CDR1 and CDR2 (germline): MDHEN, SYDVKM. With 4 bases removed from V and 1 base from J, the gap between germline ends came to 19 bases. CDR3 sequence reads: CASSSPGQREGNTEAFF. CDR3 nucleotides: TGTGCCAGCAGTTCCCCGGGTCAGAGAGAAGGGAACACTGAAGCTTTCTTT.

This chain joins TRBV7-9 and TRBJ2-1; 8 nucleotides line up with TRBD1. The V and J ends lost 0 bases and 7 bases, in that order; junction bases with no gene match: 5. The CDR3 has 15 residues. CDR1 and CDR2 from the germline V gene are SEHNR and FQNEAQ (reference sequence). CDR3 sequence (DNA): TGTGCCAGCAGCTTAGCGGGGCAGGGGGCAAATGAGCAGTTCTTC. The encoded protein is CASSLAGQGANEQFF.

The CDR3 sequence: CASSGSRQPNQPQHF. The CDR3 DNA is TGTGCCAGCAGTGGGTCCCGGCAGCCAAATCAGCCCCAGCATTTT. The V call is TRBV6-1, the J call TRBJ1-5; no reliable D call. The V end was cut by 4 bases, the J end by 4 bases, with 14 bases between. The CDR3 sequence is 15 residues long. Germline CDR1 and CDR2: MNHNS and SASEGT.

V and J are TRBV5-1 and TRBJ2-5, with 10 nucleotides matching TRBD2. This CDR3 has 17 amino acids. CDR1 is SGHRS, CDR2 YFSETQ, per germline. The junction had 10 bases not matched to a gene; V was cut back by 0 bases and J by 5 bases. Written as DNA, the CDR3 is TGCGCCAGCAGCTTGGGTCCAGCGGGGGGGGGTCGGGAGACCCAGTACTTC. As protein: CASSLGPAGGGRETQYF.

The chain has TRBV10-2 and TRBJ1-5; D ambiguous. V gave up 6 bases and J gave up 2 bases, with 20 bases separating them. Germline lookup yields CDR1 WSHSY and CDR2 SAAADI. This CDR3 is 17 amino acids long. The CDR3 bases are TGCGCCAGCAGATACTTACACCTGGAGGCCCGCAATCAGCCCCAGCATTTT. Protein product: CASRYLHLEARNQPQHF.

This clone was observed a handful of times. CDR3 sequence: CQGQLNTEAFF. CDR3 in DNA: TGCCAGGGACAGTTGAACACTGAAGCTTTCTTT. V and J are TRBV29-1 and TRBJ1-1; 7 bases agree with TRBD1. This CDR3 comprises 11 residues. Per germline, CDR1 SQVTM and CDR2 ANQGSEA.

The V gene is TRBV6-5, the J gene TRBJ2-3; 9 positions match TRBD1. This CDR3 spans 14 amino acids. Trimming removed 6 bases from V and 4 bases from J; junction bases left unmatched: 5. Germline V gene lookup returns CDR1 MNHEY and CDR2 SVGAGI. The CDR3: CASRGTGNPDTQYF. The CDR3 nucleotides read TGTGCCAGCAGGGGGACAGGGAACCCAGATACGCAGTATTTT.

This chain joins TRBV18 and TRBJ2-5, with 7 bases matching TRBD1. Germline CDR1 reads KGHSH; CDR2 reads LQKENI. V shed 6 bases, J shed 7 bases, and the junction held 8 bases outside the gene matches. This CDR3 is 13 amino acids long. CDR3 residues: CASSPGQLGTQYF. The CDR3 DNA reads as TGTGCCAGCTCTCCGGGACAGTTGGGGACCCAGTACTTC.

The gene calls are TRBV29-1 and TRBJ1-2; the match to TRBD1 covers 10 bases. Germline CDR1 and CDR2: SQVTM and ANQGSEA. V lost 3 bases, J lost 4 bases, and 8 bases stayed unmatched. The CDR3 covers 15 residues. The DNA for the CDR3 is TGCAGCGTTGAGGGGACAGGGGTGGGGGGCTATGGCTACACCTTC. Encoded protein: CSVEGTGVGGYGYTF.

As DNA, the CDR3 is TGCGCCAGCAGCCCAACGGGGGACTCAAGCGGCTACACCTTC. Protein sequence: CASSPTGDSSGYTF. The rearrangement links TRBV5-1 to TRBJ1-2; D possibly corresponds to TRBD1 (5 bases). CDR3 size: 14 residues. Trimming shortened V by 4 bases and J by 8 bases, and 18 bases separated the two germline ends. The germline V gene encodes CDR1 SGHRS and CDR2 YFSETQ.

J is TRBJ1-1 and V is TRBV5-1; 7 nucleotides agree with TRBD1. Germline trimming cut 0 bases from V and 10 bases from J; bases unmatched to any gene: 12. The length of the CDR3 is 15 residues. Per the germline V gene, CDR1 is SGHRS and CDR2 is YFSETQ. Here the CDR3 reads CASSLGVGGVTVAFF. The DNA of the CDR3 is TGCGCCAGCAGCTTGGGGGTAGGGGGCGTTACAGTAGCTTTCTTT. Supplemented by reference TRBV5-1 and TRBJ1-1, the full variable domain reads KAGVTQTPRYLIKTRGQQVTLSCSPISGHRSVSWYQQTPGQGLQFLFEYFSETQRNKGNFPGRFSGRQFSNSRSEMNVSTLELGDSALYLCASSLGVGGVTVAFFGQGTRLTVV.

The table lists this clone with a few counts. The chain combines TRBV6-6 with TRBJ2-7; D perhaps matches TRBD1 (5 bases). CDR3 size: 14 residues. The germline V and J ends were trimmed by 0 bases and 5 bases, with 11 bases remaining between them. Germline V lookup: CDR1 MNHNY, CDR2 SVGAGI (reference sequence). The CDR3 loop reads CASSYSPQGNEQYF. DNA for the CDR3: TGTGCCAGCAGTTACTCGCCGCAGGGTAACGAGCAGTACTTC.

The chain carries TRBV5-1 and TRBJ2-3; possibly TRBD2 for D (8 bases). This CDR3 contains 15 residues. Trimming stripped 5 bases from V and 5 bases from J, with 18 bases between. CDR1 SGHRS and CDR2 YFSETQ come from the germline V gene. The CDR3 DNA sequence: TGCGCCAGCAGAGTAGCGGGACAGTGGTTAGATACGCAGTATTTT. It yields the protein CASRVAGQWLDTQYF.

This rearrangement joins TRBV4-2 to TRBJ1-2; possibly TRBD1 for D (5 bases). CDR1 and CDR2 from the germline V gene are LGHNA and YNFKEQ. Trimming removed 4 bases at V and 4 bases at J, with 16 bases between. The CDR3 has 15 residues. In DNA, the CDR3 is TGTGCCAGCAGCCCCCGTCTCCAGGGAGCCTATGGCTACACCTTC. Its translation: CASSPRLQGAYGYTF.

The chain joins TRBV7-9 to TRBJ2-3, with D unclear. The V end was cut by 3 bases, the J end by 4 bases, with 8 bases between. The CDR3 is 13 residues long. Germline loops: CDR1 SEHNR, CDR2 FQNEAQ (reference sequence). The CDR3 reads CASSFWPPDTQYF. For the CDR3, the DNA is TGTGCCAGCAGCTTCTGGCCGCCAGATACGCAGTATTTT.

This clone qualifies as medium-sized. This chain uses TRBV19 with TRBJ2-5; TRBD1 matches at 9 bases. The junction had 8 bases not matched to a gene; V was cut back by 3 bases and J by 3 bases. The CDR3 is 16 residues long. Germline V gene sequence: CDR1 LNHDA, CDR2 SQIVND (reference sequence). For the CDR3, the DNA is TGTGCCAGTAGTATGAAATGGGACAGGGTGGAAGAGACCCAGTACTTC. This translates into CASSMKWDRVEETQYF.

This rearrangement joins TRBV4-1 to TRBJ2-1, with a tentative D call TRBD1 (6 bases). Germline assignment: CDR1 MGHRA and CDR2 YSYEKL. Deletions cut 1 base from V and 4 bases from J, with 14 bases between. The CDR3 consists of 16 residues. In DNA form, the CDR3 reads TGCGCCAGCAGCCAAGGTACAAGGGGGAAATACAATGAGCAGTTCTTC. This codes for CASSQGTRGKYNEQFF.

The genes are TRBV11-2 and TRBJ1-1; D remains unclear. Trimming pared 4 bases from V and 7 bases from J, leaving 7 bases between. The germline CDR1 and CDR2 sequences are SGHAT and FQNNGV. The CDR3 has 11 residues. Written as DNA, the CDR3 is TGTGCCAGCAGCTCCCCCGGTGAAGCTTTCTTT. This gives the protein CASSSPGEAFF.

The chain couples TRBV27 to TRBJ1-5; the match to TRBD1 covers 7 bases. From germline, CDR1 is MNHEY and CDR2 SMNVEV (reference sequence). This CDR3 spans 18 amino acids. V dropped 6 bases and J dropped 1; count of bases not matched to a gene: 15. This CDR3 is CASRKTYMTGRSNQPQHF. CDR3 in DNA: TGTGCCAGCAGGAAAACTTATATGACAGGGCGCAGCAATCAGCCCCAGCATTTT.

The chain combines TRBV4-1 with TRBJ2-7, with TRBD1 identical over 7 bases. After removal of 0 bases from V and 3 bases from J, the junction contained 8 bases not matched to a gene. Germline V gene sequence: CDR1 MGHRA, CDR2 YSYEKL. This CDR3 has 16 residues. DNA of the CDR3: TGCGCCAGCAGCCAAGATGTAGGGGGCCGGATCTACGAGCAGTACTTC. This translates into CASSQDVGGRIYEQYF.

In its sample, this clone was seen a few times. The chain combines TRBV6-1 with TRBJ1-2; TRBD1 aligns across 7 bases. The CDR3 sequence is 14 residues long. The germline CDR1 and CDR2 sequences are MNHNS and SASEGT. Trimming took 8 bases from V and 8 from J; bases not matched to a gene: 14. CDR3 loop: CASSSPMTGIGYTF. In nucleotides, the CDR3 is TGTGCCAGCTCCTCCCCCATGACAGGGATCGGCTACACCTTC.

The chain couples TRBV29-1 to TRBJ2-1; TRBD2 might be the D (5 bases). This CDR3 has 12 amino acids. The V end lost 4 bases, the J end lost 6 bases, and 10 bases lay between the germline ends. The V gene's germline CDR1 is SQVTM and CDR2 ANQGSEA. Here the CDR3 DNA reads TGCAGCGTTGGGGTGGCGGGCAATGAGCAGTTCTTC. Its protein product is CSVGVAGNEQFF.

This chain joins TRBV4-1 and TRBJ2-3, with TRBD2 matching 8 bases. With 6 bases clipped from V and 2 bases from J, the junction kept 10 bases outside the gene matches. The CDR3 has 16 amino acids. The germline V gene has CDR1 MGHRA and CDR2 YSYEKL. The CDR3 DNA reads TGCGCCAGCAGGGAAACTAGCGGCCCTACCACAGATACGCAGTATTTT. Residues: CASRETSGPTTDTQYF.

This clone was seen a few times. J is TRBJ2-1 and V is TRBV11-3; 7 bases fit TRBD2. Per the germline V gene, CDR1 is SGHNT and CDR2 is YENEEA. V trimming: 1 base; J trimming: 12 bases; junction bases outside the gene matches: 9. The CDR3 contains 14 residues. This CDR3 reads CASSLGGRGWLQFF. In DNA form, the CDR3 reads TGTGCCAGCAGCTTAGGAGGGAGGGGCTGGCTGCAGTTCTTC.

This chain uses TRBV19 with TRBJ1-6; 10 bases match TRBD1. J was trimmed by 10 bases and V by 3 bases; bases with no gene match: 3. This CDR3 is 14 amino acids long. Per germline, CDR1 LNHDA and CDR2 SQIVND (reference sequence). In nucleotides, the CDR3 is TGTGCCAGTAGTATCGGGACAGGGGCATCACCCCTCCACTTT. Its translation: CASSIGTGASPLHF.

This chain links TRBV20-1 with TRBJ2-5; D is unclear. V lost 6 bases and J lost 3, with 8 bases in between. The CDR3 spans 11 residues. Germline CDR1 reads DFQATT; CDR2 reads SNEGSKA (reference sequence). The CDR3 loop reads CSAIPKETQYF. CDR3 DNA: TGCAGTGCCATCCCCAAAGAGACCCAGTACTTC.